The following is a T cell receptor beta chain sequence with its context. The antigen is undetermined. The data originate from a study of T-cell memory formation after mild COVID-19. Looking at the study overall: TCR clusters were largely donor specific.

General study results and limits: Day 15 to 85 contracting clones showed balanced CD4/CD8; day 15 to 37 expanders favored CD4+. Pre-infection memory carried some responding clones, suggesting that cross-reactive memory joined. For second-wave clones that peaked at day 37, SARS-CoV-2 specificity went unverified.

One entry per CDR3 protein, called by TCRdb with MiXCR from the 5' RACE reads. Of approximately 190,000 distinct CDR3 sequences detected, about 17% appear once; the ten largest clones hold 2.4%. Germline-derived CDR1 and CDR2 are SGHNT and YYREEE (reference sequence). Trimming stripped 4 bases from V and 0 bases from J, with 14 bases between. The CDR3 is 16 amino acids. Material: PBMCs or a T cell subset sorted from them (not recorded which). This TCR was recovered from an adult woman who had mild COVID-19 (a few samples of this study predate the infection). Cell type and time point are not known. The rearrangement uses TRBV5-4 and TRBJ2-1; D might be TRBD2 (5 bases). CDR3 nucleotide sequence: TGTGCCAGCAGCCCGGGATGGGCCAGCTCCTACAATGAGCAGTTCTTC. Amino acid sequence: CASSPGWASSYNEQFF.